Sequencing of this T cell receptor (beta chain) was carried out in a study of blood T cell repertoires in COVID-19. Looking at the study overall: PBMCs, B-cell-depleted T cells, or T cells were the source of the cDNA or gDNA that made up the material.

This clone was counted once. Authors' analysis steps: How many nucleated cells were present was estimated from reference gene primer amplification. Sequencing was performed with immunoSEQ multiplex PCR; in TCRdb, only in-frame clones are kept and a portion is missing. V, J and clone size derive from that table, while D and trimming were established from the DNA sequence. The table records tens of thousands of clones, 80% to 95% of them present only once. The CDR3 extends over 13 amino acids. V was shortened by 4 bases and J by 4 bases, with 11 bases between the two germline ends. Germline CDR1 and CDR2: SGHDT and YYEEEE.

The V gene is TRBV5-6, the J gene TRBJ1-2, with D perhaps TRBD1 (5 bases). The source material was peripheral blood. The receptor's source is a man aged 45-65 years with COVID-19, enrolled during active disease. The DNA of the CDR3 is TGTGCCAGCAGCGCTACAGGACCCTATGGCTACACCTTC. Amino acid sequence: CASSATGPYGYTF.